The present T cell receptor (beta chain) was sequenced within a study of blood T cells in healthy people across ages. Germline V lookup: CDR1 DFQATT, CDR2 SNEGSKA (reference sequence). V was shortened by 1 base and J by 4 bases, with 6 bases between the two germline ends. CDR3 size: 12 residues. Primers used in a second PCR of about 6 to 11 cycles were a sample-barcoded 5' primer and a J-beta primer mix. TCRdb used MiXCR to reprocess the 5' RACE reads, holding one entry per CDR3 protein. The sample contains around 1,600,000 distinct CDR3 sequences, about 45% of which appear only once. The sequence came from a woman aged 18-29 years in good health. The chain couples TRBV20-1 to TRBJ2-3; D gene unclear. The specimen was blood. This chain's CDR3 is CSARGSPDTQYF. The CDR3 nucleotides are TGCAGTGCTAGAGGAAGCCCAGATACGCAGTATTTT.